Shown below are 3 T cell receptor beta chains from a single sample sequenced in a study of blood T cell repertoires in COVID-19. Sequencing was performed with immunoSEQ multiplex PCR; in TCRdb, only in-frame clones are kept and a portion is missing. This table holds about 78,000 clones, 75% to 95% found once. The sample consisted of peripheral blood. These receptors originate from an elderly woman with acute or convalescent COVID-19.

The rearrangement joins TRBV19 to TRBJ2-2; weak D call: TRBD1 (5 bases). Trimming pared 3 bases from V and 5 bases from J, leaving 10 bases between. Germline CDR1 is LNHDA and CDR2 is SQIVND (reference sequence). The CDR3 contains 14 residues. CDR3 nucleotides: TGTGCCAGTAGTATGGGCAGGGTGACCGGGGAGCTGTTTTTT. Translated, it gives CASSMGRVTGELFF.

This chain connects TRBV9 to TRBJ2-3; 11 nucleotides line up with TRBD2. Per the germline V gene, CDR1 is SGDLS and CDR2 is YYNGEE. The CDR3 covers 16 residues. The ends lost 4 bases at V and 2 bases at J; junction bases unmatched: 6. Here the CDR3 reads CASSNSGRGTTDTQYF. The CDR3 nucleotides read TGTGCCAGCAGCAATAGCGGGAGGGGGACCACAGATACGCAGTATTTT.

V gene TRBV7-3 combines with J gene TRBJ1-6; tentative D call: TRBD1 (6 bases). The CDR3 consists of 15 residues. The germline CDR1 and CDR2 sequences are SGHTA and FQGTGA. Trimming took 5 bases from V and 5 from J, leaving 13 bases between them. For the CDR3, the DNA is TGTGCCAGCAGCACCACCGGGACAAATAATTCACCCCTCCACTTT. It specifies CASSTTGTNNSPLHF. The full variable domain, with the rest looked up from reference TRBV7-3 and TRBJ1-6, is GAGVSQTPSNKVTEKGKYVELRCDPISGHTALYWYRQSLGQGPEFLIYFQGTGAADDSGLPNDRFFAVRPEGSVSTLKIQRTERGDSAVYLCASSTTGTNNSPLHFGNGTRLTVT.